This record covers a single T cell receptor (beta chain). As yet, its antigen is unknown. The germline V gene encodes CDR1 SGHAT and CDR2 FQDESV (reference sequence). The CDR3 consists of 15 residues. Trimming took 5 bases from V and 5 from J, leaving 18 bases between them. The entry originates in a study of blood T cells in healthy people across ages. Regarding the study as a whole: The unknown donor CMV status may have confounded expanded clonotype changes. Diversity figures based on one million T cells were deemed too low.

Combining a sample-barcoded 5' primer with a J-beta primer mix, a second PCR ran for roughly 6 to 12 cycles. TCRdb itself ran the 5' RACE reads through MiXCR, one entry per CDR3 protein. The sample has 1.5 million to 2 million distinct CDR3 sequences; around 42% are singletons. Total RNA amounts of at least 5.5 micrograms were extracted per sample. This clonotype was sampled from a human donor in good health. The source material was blood. The chain uses TRBV11-1 and TRBJ2-5; D is possibly TRBD1 or TRBD2 (5 bases each). CDR3 sequence reads: CASSPSTGLGETQYF. The CDR3, as DNA: TGTGCCAGCAGCCCTTCGACGGGGCTTGGGGAGACCCAGTACTTC.